This is a list of T cell receptor beta chains from one sample in a study of shared clonotypes between healthy human individuals. TCRdb's table, derived via immunoSEQ multiplex PCR, lists solely in-frame clones and lacks some. The sample has roughly 220,000 clones; approximately 70% are singletons. The sample was memory CD4+ T cells sorted from blood. The receptors originated from a man aged 30 to 45 in good health. Both conserved end residues are trimmed from each CDR3. Each record gives: V gene, J gene, CDR3 protein.

TRBV5-8	TRBJ1-1	ASSKDGAGFGNTEAF
TRBV7-9	TRBJ2-3	AIDSGTGFDTQY
TRBV7-2	TRBJ1-1	ASSPWFGTEAF
TRBV6-1	TRBJ2-7	ASSEVLVREQY
TRBV5-4	TRBJ1-2	ASSLASGHYGYT
TRBV5-1	TRBJ2-7	ASSPDRGLSYEQY
TRBV25-1	TRBJ2-3	ASSEPGSVGTQY
TRBV9	TRBJ2-3	ASSASGSMGTQY
TRBV25-1	TRBJ2-7	ASSEYRAPRDRSYEQY
TRBV18	TRBJ1-5	ASSPAGPSYSNQPQH
TRBV7-8	TRBJ1-1	ASSSGQGFTEAF
TRBV14	TRBJ2-3	ASSQDVRLIPRATDTQY
TRBV7-9	TRBJ1-1	ASSRDSNTEAF
TRBV13	TRBJ2-1	ASRGREVYNEQF
TRBV14	TRBJ2-7	ASRDTRAYEQY
TRBV6-1	TRBJ1-2	ASSEDTYGYT
TRBV11-1	TRBJ1-2	ASSSSRDTYYGYT
TRBV5-1	TRBJ1-1	ASTLGGNTEAF
TRBV2	TRBJ2-6	ASRQGTAGANVLT
TRBV11-2	TRBJ1-4	ASSFFRQGGSEKLF
TRBV5-5	TRBJ2-5	ASSFGSQETQY
TRBV7-2	TRBJ2-3	ASSNWDGTDTQY
TRBV2	TRBJ2-3	ASSEARISPPDTQY
TRBV30	TRBJ2-7	AWSAVWGQYSYEQY
TRBV5-1	TRBJ2-3	ASSFPLTGEGTDTQY
TRBV6-5	TRBJ2-1	ASSYSTAGHPAI
TRBV5-1	TRBJ2-7	ASSHPMAGRLDEQY
TRBV27	TRBJ1-1	ASRGLLDTEAF
TRBV15	TRBJ1-1	ATSRDLSTEAF
TRBV2	TRBJ2-7	ASSVSGPRPYEQY
TRBV4-3	TRBJ2-1	ASSQWGAQGAFHEQF
TRBV30	TRBJ1-2	AWSVLSGYGYT
TRBV7-2	TRBJ2-7	ASTPYWERLNEQY
TRBV28	TRBJ2-1	ASSILAGPYNEQF
TRBV7-2	TRBJ2-2	ASSFGGRTGELF
TRBV11-3	TRBJ2-1	ASSSSGLAGSYNEQF
TRBV11-2	TRBJ2-7	ASSTGPSSYEQY
TRBV4-3	TRBJ2-1	ASSQEASYNEQF
TRBV4-3	TRBJ2-5	ASSQDRKETQY
TRBV6-5	TRBJ2-7	ASRRSRDRHYEQY
TRBV5-4	TRBJ2-1	ASSLAGEQF
TRBV6-6	TRBJ2-3	ASSYVQADTQY
TRBV30	TRBJ1-2	AWSLDRGTLGYGYT
TRBV18	TRBJ1-2	ASSPTTEGYGYT
TRBV2	TRBJ2-7	ASSEPGGTSGSSYEQY
TRBV6-1	TRBJ2-7	ASSATFAGGYEQY
TRBV7-6	TRBJ2-5	ASSLVAGGNQETQY
TRBV14	TRBJ1-2	ASSQITAYGYT
TRBV19	TRBJ2-5	ASSPPGQGSQTQY
TRBV21-1	TRBJ1-2	ASSNPPVGGENYGYT
TRBV19	TRBJ2-3	ASSWGSGTQMSQY
TRBV10-3	TRBJ2-7	ASSGAGGYEQY
TRBV4-1	TRBJ1-1	ASSRLTGSTEAF
TRBV12-2	TRBJ2-7	ASRPLGGQDDSYEQY
TRBV7-8	TRBJ2-7	ASSLSTGTYEQY